This T cell receptor (beta chain) was identified in a study of T cell repertoires in cytomegalovirus infection. On the study more broadly: Public signatures in TCR beta pointed to CMV infection and matching HLA type.

Per germline, CDR1 SGHTA and CDR2 FQGTGA. With V trimmed by 5 bases and J by 12 bases, 5 bases remained unmatched. The CDR3 extends over 12 amino acids. TCRdb reprocessed the reads with MiXCR, giving one entry per CDR3 protein. The table has over 450,000 distinct CDR3 sequences, 11% seen once. Study outcomes and limitations: People with CMV and the relevant HLA were identified by cumulative public TCR beta family frequency. The ex vivo response was dominated by HLA-C-restricted CMV-specific TCR beta clonotypes.

A single count supports this clonotype. What it binds is not known. This chain connects TRBV7-3 to TRBJ2-1; 9 bases align to TRBD2. The clonotype comes from a human donor in good health (CMV status not recorded). Some clones in this sample may be carry-over from other donors' samples. Specimen: PBMCs. Written as DNA, the CDR3 is TGTGCCAGCAGCATTAGCGGGAGTGGGCAGTTCTTC. Translated, it gives CASSISGSGQFF.